A single sample gave rise to the 14 T cell receptor beta chains below, sequenced in a study of coeliac disease. Study results and limitations: Control samples showed higher TRB and TRG clonality than intraepithelial and lamina propria samples in active celiac disease.

Assay: immunoSEQ multiplex PCR; the TCRdb copy retains only in-frame clones and omits some. The table lists 3,600 or so clones, roughly 70% of them singletons. No antigen has been identified for these receptors. The sample was intraepithelial lymphocytes from the gut. The receptors come from a woman aged 55-69 years with active celiac disease.

This chain joins TRBV18 and TRBJ2-2; 8 nucleotides align to TRBD1. V lost 5 bases to trimming and J lost 1 base; unmatched junction nucleotides: 0. The CDR3 is 14 amino acids. Germline loops: CDR1 KGHSH, CDR2 LQKENI. The CDR3 DNA reads as TGTGCCAGCTCAGGGACAGGGAACACCGGGGAGCTGTTTTTT. Translating gives CASSGTGNTGELFF.

A single count supports this clone. The V call is TRBV5-4, the J call TRBJ2-1; TRBD2 aligns across 11 bases. The J segment lost 8 bases and the V segment lost 3 bases, leaving 7 bases of the junction unmatched. The CDR3 is 15 amino acids. Germline V gene data show CDR1 as SGHNT and CDR2 as YYREEE (reference sequence). The CDR3 sequence is CASSSLTSGKDEQFF. The DNA of the CDR3 is TGTGCCAGCAGCTCCCTGACTAGCGGGAAGGATGAGCAGTTCTTC.

V is TRBV4-3 and J is TRBJ1-2, with no clear D. This CDR3 comprises 15 residues. The germline V gene has CDR1 LGHNA and CDR2 YSLEER. Trimming removed 2 bases at V and 13 bases at J, with 23 bases between. Here the CDR3 DNA reads TGCGCCAGCAGCCAATGGGGAGTGGGGATGTATGTCGGCACCTTC. Protein: CASSQWGVGMYVGTF.

About this clone itself: Other DNA sequences of this sample code for an identical CDR3. The chain joins TRBV4-1 to TRBJ2-2; 9 bases map to TRBD1. The CDR3 consists of 17 residues. The J segment lost 0 bases and the V segment lost 1 base, leaving 3 bases of the junction unmatched. Germline V lookup: CDR1 MGHRA, CDR2 YSYEKL. The CDR3 reads CASSQGTGGPNTGELFF. CDR3 coding DNA: TGCGCCAGCAGCCAAGGAACAGGGGGCCCGAACACCGGGGAGCTGTTTTTT.

The chain carries TRBV5-1 and TRBJ1-1; maybe TRBD1 (5 bases). The CDR3 is 14 residues long. Trimming shortened V by 4 bases and J by 5 bases, and 15 bases separated the two germline ends. In germline, CDR1 is SGHRS, CDR2 YFSETQ. CDR3 DNA sequence: TGCGCCAGCAGCGAGGCCGGGGGGTTAACTGAAGCTTTCTTT. Its protein is CASSEAGGLTEAFF. Using reference TRBV5-1 and TRBJ1-1 for the parts outside the CDR3, the full variable domain is KAGVTQTPRYLIKTRGQQVTLSCSPISGHRSVSWYQQTPGQGLQFLFEYFSETQRNKGNFPGRFSGRQFSNSRSEMNVSTLELGDSALYLCASSEAGGLTEAFFGQGTRLTVV.

The rearrangement joins TRBV19 to TRBJ1-5; no reliable D call. The CDR3 sequence is 15 residues long. Looked up from germline, CDR1 is LNHDA and CDR2 is SQIVND (reference sequence). The V end was cut by 1 base, the J end by 3 bases, with 10 bases between. As DNA, the CDR3 is TGTGCCAGTAGTATAGGGAGTGGACTCAATCAGCCCCAGCATTTT. Translating it yields CASSIGSGLNQPQHF.

The chain joins TRBV28 to TRBJ2-1; perhaps TRBD1 as D (5 bases). V was trimmed by 6 bases and J by 12 bases, leaving 9 bases between them. From germline, CDR1 is MDHEN and CDR2 SYDVKM. The CDR3 is made up of 10 amino acids. The CDR3 loop reads CASRGRRQFF. The CDR3, as DNA: TGTGCCAGCAGGGGGCGGAGGCAGTTCTTC.

This clone was recorded a few times. V gene TRBV11-2 combines with J gene TRBJ1-5, with D maybe TRBD1 (5 bases). Looked up from germline, CDR1 is SGHAT and CDR2 is FQNNGV. Trimming took off 0 bases at V and 7 bases at J, with 13 bases between the two ends. The CDR3 loop spans 15 amino acids. This chain's CDR3 is CASSLDSGSGQPQHF. CDR3 bases: TGTGCCAGCAGCTTAGATTCAGGGTCTGGCCAGCCCCAGCATTTT.

This sequence joins TRBV7-8 and TRBJ1-2; 9 nucleotides align to TRBD1. V shed 8 bases and J 0 bases; nucleotides not matched to a gene: 1. This CDR3 contains 13 residues. The germline V gene has CDR1 SGHVS and CDR2 FQNEAQ. The chain's CDR3 is CASGTGTNYGYTF. In DNA form, the CDR3 reads TGTGCCAGCGGGACAGGGACTAACTATGGCTACACCTTC.

CDR3 DNA: TGTGCCAGCAGACCCGGGACTAGCGGTTACAATGAGCAGTTCTTC. Translating it yields CASRPGTSGYNEQFF. This rearrangement joins TRBV27 to TRBJ2-1, with 11 bases aligning to TRBD2. The CDR3 extends over 15 amino acids. After removal of 6 bases from V and 4 bases from J, the junction contained 5 bases not matched to a gene. Germline CDR1 reads MNHEY; CDR2 reads SMNVEV (reference sequence).

This rearrangement joins TRBV18 to TRBJ1-1; 7 positions match TRBD1. In germline, CDR1 is KGHSH, CDR2 LQKENI. The CDR3 totals 15 residues. After removal of 4 bases from V and 0 bases from J, the junction contained 5 bases not matched to a gene. This chain's CDR3 is CASSQGQLMNTEAFF. The CDR3, as DNA: TGTGCCAGCTCACAGGGACAGCTTATGAACACTGAAGCTTTCTTT.

The V and J genes are TRBV7-9 and TRBJ2-7; a possible D gene is TRBD1 (6 bases). The germline CDR1 and CDR2 sequences are SEHNR and FQNEAQ (reference sequence). V gave up 5 bases and J gave up 4 bases, with 15 bases separating them. CDR3 length: 14 residues. The CDR3 nucleotides read TGTGCCAGCAGCATACCGGGACATTGGTACGAGCAGTACTTC. Translating gives CASSIPGHWYEQYF.

The chain joins TRBV7-2 to TRBJ2-1, with 11 positions matching TRBD2. CDR3 length: 15 amino acids. Germline V gives CDR1 SGHTA, CDR2 FQGNSA. The V and J ends lost 6 bases and 4 bases, in that order; junction bases with no gene match: 5. CDR3 DNA sequence: TGTGCCAGCAGGACTACTAGCGGGAGATACAATGAGCAGTTCTTC. It codes for CASRTTSGRYNEQFF.

The gene calls are TRBV15 and TRBJ2-1; no definite D call. Germline loops: CDR1 LNHNV, CDR2 YYDKDF (reference sequence). The CDR3 spans 15 residues. Between the trimmed V and J ends, which lost 0 bases and 1 base, there was a span of 7 bases. The CDR3 sequence is CATSRDYESYNEQFF. CDR3 DNA: TGTGCCACCAGCAGAGATTATGAGTCCTACAATGAGCAGTTCTTC.